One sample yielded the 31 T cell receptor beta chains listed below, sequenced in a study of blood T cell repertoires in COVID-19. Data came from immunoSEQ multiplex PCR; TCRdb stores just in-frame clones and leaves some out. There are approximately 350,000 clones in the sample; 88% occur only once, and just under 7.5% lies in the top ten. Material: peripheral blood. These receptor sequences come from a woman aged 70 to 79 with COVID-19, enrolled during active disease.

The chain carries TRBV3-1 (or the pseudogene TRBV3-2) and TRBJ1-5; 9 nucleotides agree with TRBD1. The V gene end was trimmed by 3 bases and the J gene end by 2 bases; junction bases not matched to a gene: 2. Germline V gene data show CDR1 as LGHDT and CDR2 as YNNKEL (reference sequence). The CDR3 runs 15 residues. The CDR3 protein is CASSQGQGRNQPQHF. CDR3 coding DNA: TGTGCCAGCAGCCAGGGACAGGGTCGCAATCAGCCCCAGCATTTT.

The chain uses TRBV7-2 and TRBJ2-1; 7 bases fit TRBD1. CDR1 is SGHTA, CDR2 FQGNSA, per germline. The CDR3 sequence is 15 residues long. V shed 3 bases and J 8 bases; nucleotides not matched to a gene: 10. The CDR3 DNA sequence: TGTGCCAGCAGCTTGACAGGGAGCGGAGGAGATGAGCAGTTCTTC. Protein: CASSLTGSGGDEQFF.

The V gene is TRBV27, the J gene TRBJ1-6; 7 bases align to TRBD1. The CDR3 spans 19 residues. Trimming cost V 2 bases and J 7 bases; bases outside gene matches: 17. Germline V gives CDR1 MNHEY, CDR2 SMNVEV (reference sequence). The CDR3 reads CASSLRFPSSGQLNSPLHF. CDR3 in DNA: TGTGCCAGCAGTTTAAGGTTCCCGTCCTCGGGACAGTTGAATTCACCCCTCCACTTT.

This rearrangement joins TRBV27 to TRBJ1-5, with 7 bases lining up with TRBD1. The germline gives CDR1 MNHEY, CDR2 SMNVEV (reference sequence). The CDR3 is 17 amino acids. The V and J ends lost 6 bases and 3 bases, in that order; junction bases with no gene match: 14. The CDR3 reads CASRPSDRFLLNQPQHF. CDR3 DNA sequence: TGTGCCAGCAGGCCCTCGGACAGGTTTTTACTCAATCAGCCCCAGCATTTT.

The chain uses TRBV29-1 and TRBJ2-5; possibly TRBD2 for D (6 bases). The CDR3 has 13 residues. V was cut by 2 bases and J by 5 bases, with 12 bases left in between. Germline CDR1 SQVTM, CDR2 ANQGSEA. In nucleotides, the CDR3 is TGCAGCGTTGAAAAGTCCCGGGGGGAGACCCAGTACTTC. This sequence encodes CSVEKSRGETQYF.

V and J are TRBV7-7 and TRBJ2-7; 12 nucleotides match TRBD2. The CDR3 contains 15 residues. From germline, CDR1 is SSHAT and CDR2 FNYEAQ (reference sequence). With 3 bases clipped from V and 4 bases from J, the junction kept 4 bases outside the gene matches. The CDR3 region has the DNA TGTGCCAGCAGCTTGGCTAGCGGGGGGGTTTACGAGCAGTACTTC. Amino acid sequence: CASSLASGGVYEQYF.

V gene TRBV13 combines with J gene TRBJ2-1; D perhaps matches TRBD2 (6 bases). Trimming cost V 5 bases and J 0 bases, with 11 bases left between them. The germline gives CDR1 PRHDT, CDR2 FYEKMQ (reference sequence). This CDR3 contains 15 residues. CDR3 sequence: CASSADGSSYNEQFF. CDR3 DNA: TGTGCCAGCAGCGCGGACGGGAGCTCCTACAATGAGCAGTTCTTC.

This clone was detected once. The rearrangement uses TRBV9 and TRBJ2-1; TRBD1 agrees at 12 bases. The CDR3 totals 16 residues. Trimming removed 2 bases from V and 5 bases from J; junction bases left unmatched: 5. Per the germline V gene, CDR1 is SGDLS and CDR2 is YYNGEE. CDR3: CASSVGQGASDNEQFF. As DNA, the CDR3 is TGTGCCAGCAGCGTGGGACAGGGGGCGTCTGACAATGAGCAGTTCTTC.

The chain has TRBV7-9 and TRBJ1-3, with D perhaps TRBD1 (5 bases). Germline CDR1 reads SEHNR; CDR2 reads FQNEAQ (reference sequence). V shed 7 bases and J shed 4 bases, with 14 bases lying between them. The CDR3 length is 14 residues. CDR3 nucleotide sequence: TGTGCCAGCAATCCAGGGCCGGTAGGAAACACCATATATTTT. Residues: CASNPGPVGNTIYF. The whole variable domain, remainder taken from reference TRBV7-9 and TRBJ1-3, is DTGVSQNPRHKITKRGQNVTFRCDPISEHNRLYWYRQTLGQGPEFLTYFQNEAQLEKSRLLSDRFSAERPKGSFSTLEIQRTEQGDSAMYLCASNPGPVGNTIYFGEGSWLTVV.

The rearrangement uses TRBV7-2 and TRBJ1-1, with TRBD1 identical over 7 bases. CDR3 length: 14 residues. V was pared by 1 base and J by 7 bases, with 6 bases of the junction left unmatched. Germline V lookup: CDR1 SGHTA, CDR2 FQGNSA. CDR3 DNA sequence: TGTGCCAGCAGCTTAGTGAGACAGGGTGGTGAAGCTTTCTTT. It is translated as CASSLVRQGGEAFF.

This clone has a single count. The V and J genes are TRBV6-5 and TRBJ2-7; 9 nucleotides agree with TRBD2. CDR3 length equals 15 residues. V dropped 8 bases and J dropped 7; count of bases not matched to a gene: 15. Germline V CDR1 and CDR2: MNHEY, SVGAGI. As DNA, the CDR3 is TGTGCCAGCGCCTCTGATGGCGGGGGGGCTGAAGAGCAGTACTTC. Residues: CASASDGGGAEEQYF.

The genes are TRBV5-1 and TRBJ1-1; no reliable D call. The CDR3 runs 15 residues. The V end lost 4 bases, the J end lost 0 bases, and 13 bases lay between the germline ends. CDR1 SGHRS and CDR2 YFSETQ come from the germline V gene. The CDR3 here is CASSLPGSMNTEAFF. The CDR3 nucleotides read TGCGCCAGCAGCCTCCCGGGGAGCATGAACACTGAAGCTTTCTTT.

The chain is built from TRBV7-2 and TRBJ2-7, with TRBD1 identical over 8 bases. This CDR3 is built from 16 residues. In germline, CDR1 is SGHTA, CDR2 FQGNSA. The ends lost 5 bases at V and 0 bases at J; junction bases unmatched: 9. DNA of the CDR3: TGTGCCAGCAGCCCGGGTAGGGGGACAGGCTCCTACGAGCAGTACTTC. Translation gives CASSPGRGTGSYEQYF.

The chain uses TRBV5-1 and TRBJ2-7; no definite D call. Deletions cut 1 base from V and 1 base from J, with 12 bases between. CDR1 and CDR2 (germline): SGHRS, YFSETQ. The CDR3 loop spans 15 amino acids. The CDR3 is CASSLYALPSYEQYF. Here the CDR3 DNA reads TGCGCCAGCAGCTTGTACGCACTACCTTCCTACGAGCAGTACTTC.

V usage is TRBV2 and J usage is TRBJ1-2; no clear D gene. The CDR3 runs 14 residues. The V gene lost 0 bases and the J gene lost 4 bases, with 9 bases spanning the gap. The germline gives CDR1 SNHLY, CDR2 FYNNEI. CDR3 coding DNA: TGTGCCAGCAGTGAAGCGCTGGCAGGCTATGGCTACACCTTC. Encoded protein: CASSEALAGYGYTF. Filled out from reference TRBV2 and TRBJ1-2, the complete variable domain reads EPEVTQTPSHQVTQMGQEVILRCVPISNHLYFYWYRQILGQKVEFLVSFYNNEISEKSEIFDDQFSVERPDGSNFTLKIRSTKLEDSAMYFCASSEALAGYGYTFGSGTRLTVV.

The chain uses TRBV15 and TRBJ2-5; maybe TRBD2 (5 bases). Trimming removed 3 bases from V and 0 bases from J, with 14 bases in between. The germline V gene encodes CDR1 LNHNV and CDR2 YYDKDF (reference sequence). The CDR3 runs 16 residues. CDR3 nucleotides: TGTGCCACCAGCAGCAGAGGGCTGTTGTACCAAGAGACCCAGTACTTC. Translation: CATSSRGLLYQETQYF.

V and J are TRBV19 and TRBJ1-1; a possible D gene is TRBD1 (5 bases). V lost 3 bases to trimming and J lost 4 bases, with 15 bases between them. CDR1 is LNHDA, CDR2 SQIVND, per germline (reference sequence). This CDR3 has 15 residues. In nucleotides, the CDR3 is TGTGCCAGTAGTATCGAGGTGGTGGGGGGCACTGAAGCTTTCTTT. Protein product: CASSIEVVGGTEAFF.

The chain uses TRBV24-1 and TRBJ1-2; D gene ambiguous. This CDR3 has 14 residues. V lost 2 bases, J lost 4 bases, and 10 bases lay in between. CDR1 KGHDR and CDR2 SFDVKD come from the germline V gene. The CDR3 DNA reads TGTGCCACCAGTGATTCCGGGTTACCCTATGGCTACACCTTC. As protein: CATSDSGLPYGYTF.

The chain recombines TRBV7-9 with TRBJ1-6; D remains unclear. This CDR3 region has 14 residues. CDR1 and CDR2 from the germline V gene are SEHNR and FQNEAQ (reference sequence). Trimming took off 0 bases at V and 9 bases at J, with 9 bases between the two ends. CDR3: CASSLAAPGSPLHF. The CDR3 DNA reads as TGTGCCAGCAGCTTAGCCGCGCCAGGTTCACCCCTCCACTTT.

The CDR3 DNA sequence: TGTGCCAGCAGTGAAGGAGGCGGGGCGGCCAGAGGCTACACCTTC. Amino acids: CASSEGGGAARGYTF. The V and J genes are TRBV6-1 and TRBJ1-2, with a possible D match to TRBD1 (5 bases). Trimming removed 1 base at V and 8 bases at J, with 17 bases between. The CDR3 extends over 15 amino acids. Germline V gene data show CDR1 as MNHNS and CDR2 as SASEGT.

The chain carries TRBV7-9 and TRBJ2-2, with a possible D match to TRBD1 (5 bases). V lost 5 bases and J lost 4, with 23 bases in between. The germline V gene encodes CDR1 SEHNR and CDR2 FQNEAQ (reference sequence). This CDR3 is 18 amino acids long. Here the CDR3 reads CASSPSGLGAVGTGELFF. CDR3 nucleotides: TGTGCCAGCAGCCCTTCAGGTTTAGGGGCAGTAGGCACCGGGGAGCTGTTTTTT.

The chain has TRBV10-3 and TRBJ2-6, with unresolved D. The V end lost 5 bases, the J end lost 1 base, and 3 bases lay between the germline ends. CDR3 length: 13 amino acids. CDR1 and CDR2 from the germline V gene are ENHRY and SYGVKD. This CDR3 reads CAISPSGANVLTF. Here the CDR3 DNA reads TGTGCCATCAGTCCTTCTGGGGCCAACGTCCTGACTTTC.

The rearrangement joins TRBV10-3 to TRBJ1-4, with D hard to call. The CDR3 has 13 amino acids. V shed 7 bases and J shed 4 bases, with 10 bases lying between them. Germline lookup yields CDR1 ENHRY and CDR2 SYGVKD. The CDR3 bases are TGTGCCATCAATCGGGATTTTAATGAAAAACTGTTTTTT. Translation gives CAINRDFNEKLFF.

In nucleotides, the CDR3 is TGTGCCAGCAGCCGAGGTCAACAGGTGACGGGTGAAAAACTGTTTTTT. Protein: CASSRGQQVTGEKLFF. This sequence joins TRBV3-1 (or the pseudogene TRBV3-2) and TRBJ1-4; tentatively, D is TRBD1 (5 bases). V was trimmed by 4 bases and J by 7 bases, leaving 19 bases between them. Germline CDR1 LGHDT, CDR2 YNNKEL (reference sequence). The CDR3 sequence is 16 residues long.

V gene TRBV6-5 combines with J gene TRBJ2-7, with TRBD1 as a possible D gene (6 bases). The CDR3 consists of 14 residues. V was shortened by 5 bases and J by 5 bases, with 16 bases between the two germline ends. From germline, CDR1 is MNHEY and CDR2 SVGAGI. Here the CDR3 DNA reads TGTGCCAGCAGTCCCTCACCTTACAGGGACGAGCAGTACTTC. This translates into CASSPSPYRDEQYF.

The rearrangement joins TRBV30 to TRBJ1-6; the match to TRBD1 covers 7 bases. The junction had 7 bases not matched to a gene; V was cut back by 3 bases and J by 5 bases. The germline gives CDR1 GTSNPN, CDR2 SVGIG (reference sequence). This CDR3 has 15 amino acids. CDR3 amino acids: CAWRFRDRNNSPLHF. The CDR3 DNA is TGTGCCTGGAGATTCCGGGACAGAAATAATTCACCCCTCCACTTT.

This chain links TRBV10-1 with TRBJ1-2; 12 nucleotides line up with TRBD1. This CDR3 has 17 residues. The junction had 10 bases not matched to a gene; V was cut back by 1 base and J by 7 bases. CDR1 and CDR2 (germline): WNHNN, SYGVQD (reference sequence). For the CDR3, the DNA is TGCGCCAGCAGTGAGTGCGGGACAGGGGGCTTGTTATGTGGCTACACCTTC. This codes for CASSECGTGGLLCGYTF.

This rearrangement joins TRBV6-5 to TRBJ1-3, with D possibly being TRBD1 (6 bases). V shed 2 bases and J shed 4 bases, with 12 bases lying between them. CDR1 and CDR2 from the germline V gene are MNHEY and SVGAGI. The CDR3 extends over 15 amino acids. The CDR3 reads CASSYADRGGNTIYF. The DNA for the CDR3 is TGTGCCAGCAGTTACGCGGACAGAGGGGGAAACACCATATATTTT.

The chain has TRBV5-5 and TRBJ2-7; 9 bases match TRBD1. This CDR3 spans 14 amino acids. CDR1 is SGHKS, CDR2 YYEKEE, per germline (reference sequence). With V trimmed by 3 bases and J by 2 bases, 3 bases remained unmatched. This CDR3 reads CASSWTGETYEQYF. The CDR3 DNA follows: TGTGCCAGCAGCTGGACAGGGGAGACCTACGAGCAGTACTTC. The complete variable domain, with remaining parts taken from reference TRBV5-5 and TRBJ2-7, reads DAGVTQSPTHLIKTRGQQVTLRCSPISGHKSVSWYQQVLGQGPQFIFQYYEKEERGRGNFPDRFSARQFPNYSSELNVNALLLGDSALYLCASSWTGETYEQYFGPGTRLTVT.

CDR3 region: CATSRDRTGSNYGYTF. The CDR3 bases are TGTGCCACCAGCAGAGATAGGACAGGGTCTAACTATGGCTACACCTTC. The chain couples TRBV15 to TRBJ1-2; 8 bases line up with TRBD1. The CDR3 length is 16 residues. After removal of 0 bases from V and 0 bases from J, the junction contained 3 bases not matched to a gene. Per the germline V gene, CDR1 is LNHNV and CDR2 is YYDKDF (reference sequence).

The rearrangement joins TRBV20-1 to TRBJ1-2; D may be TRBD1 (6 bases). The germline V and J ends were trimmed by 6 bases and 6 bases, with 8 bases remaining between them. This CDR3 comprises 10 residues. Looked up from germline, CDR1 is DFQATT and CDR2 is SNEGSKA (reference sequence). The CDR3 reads CSAHRDGYTF. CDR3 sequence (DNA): TGCAGTGCCCACAGGGATGGCTACACCTTC.